This is a list of T cell receptor beta chains from one sample in a study of shared clonotypes between healthy human individuals. TCRdb's table, derived via immunoSEQ multiplex PCR, lists solely in-frame clones and lacks some. The sample consists of around 2,100,000 clones, about 94% of them appearing once. Input material: naive CD8+ T cells sorted from blood. The origin of the receptors is a man aged 18 to 30 in good health. CDR3s include the opening cysteine and the closing phenylalanine or tryptophan. The D gene is left open where the match is weak. Part of the rows lack a size; the others show once, few, many or a class for expanded clones.

j_call clone_size d_call v_call cdr3_aa cdr3_nt
TRBJ2-7 NA TRBD2 TRBV7-9 CASSSGLALDEQYF TGTGCCAGCAGCTCGGGACTAGCGCTGGACGAGCAGTACTTC
TRBJ1-1 NA TRBD1 TRBV19 CASSSPGQGVTEAFF TGTGCCAGTAGCTCGCCGGGACAGGGCGTCACTGAAGCTTTCTTT
TRBJ2-2 NA NA TRBV10-3 CAVPQLRGTNTGELFF TGTGCCGTACCTCAACTAAGGGGGACGAACACCGGGGAGCTGTTTTTT
TRBJ1-3 few NA TRBV30 CAWRASVAGYGAGNTIYF TGTGCCTGGAGGGCCTCGGTAGCGGGGTACGGAGCTGGAAACACCATATATTTT
TRBJ2-1 NA TRBD2 TRBV4-1 CASSQEEGLAGLSYNEQFF TGCGCCAGCAGCCAAGAAGAGGGACTAGCGGGTCTCTCCTACAATGAGCAGTTCTTC
TRBJ1-1 NA NA TRBV30 CAWSVDSSTEAFF TGTGCCTGGAGTGTCGACAGTAGCACTGAAGCTTTCTTT
TRBJ1-2 NA NA TRBV10-3 CASRQVANYGYTF TGTGCCTCGCGACAAGTAGCTAACTATGGCTACACCTTC
TRBJ1-5 once NA TRBV2 CASDTGQQPQHF TGTGCCAGCGATACAGGGCAACAGCCCCAGCATTTT
TRBJ2-7 NA NA TRBV7-9 CASSLVPGFAYEQYF TGTGCCAGCAGCTTAGTTCCCGGGTTTGCCTACGAGCAGTACTTC
TRBJ2-7 NA NA TRBV5-1 CASRFDRYSYEQYF TGCGCCAGCAGATTCGACAGATACTCCTACGAGCAGTACTTC
TRBJ2-5 NA TRBD2 TRBV19 CASSIGGVYETQYF TGTGCCAGTAGTATTGGGGGGGTTTATGAGACCCAGTACTTC
TRBJ2-2 NA TRBD1 TRBV27 CASSYRGLTGELFF TGTGCCAGCAGTTACAGGGGTCTCACCGGGGAGCTGTTTTTT